Listed here are 31 T cell receptor beta chains from one sample, sequenced in a study of blood T cell repertoires in COVID-19. Profiling relied on immunoSEQ multiplex PCR, and the TCRdb table lists in-frame clones only, not all of them. This sample has about 170,000 clones, with around 88% found just once. The sample was peripheral blood. Source of these receptors: a woman aged 70-85 years who had recovered from COVID-19.

A word on this clone: This sample includes further DNA sequences coding for the same CDR3. The V gene is TRBV30, the J gene TRBJ1-1; 7 bases agree with TRBD1. The CDR3 contains 13 residues. V was pared by 2 bases and J by 11 bases, with 11 bases of the junction left unmatched. Germline-derived CDR1 and CDR2 are GTSNPN and SVGIG (reference sequence). For the CDR3, the DNA is TGTGCCTGGAGTCTAAGACAGGGCCCCAACGCTTTCTTT. This gives the protein CAWSLRQGPNAFF.

This rearrangement joins TRBV18 to TRBJ2-1, with TRBD1 matching 12 bases. This CDR3 region has 15 residues. Germline-derived CDR1 and CDR2 are KGHSH and LQKENI. The V and J ends lost 3 bases and 14 bases, in that order; junction bases with no gene match: 11. CDR3 in DNA: TGTGCCAGCTCACCTCCAAGCCGGGACAGGGGGCCGGAGTTCTTC. Protein product: CASSPPSRDRGPEFF.

Here the CDR3 DNA reads TGTGCCACCAAACCCCGGGGGGATTTGTCCACAGATACGCAGTATTTT. It specifies CATKPRGDLSTDTQYF. This sequence joins TRBV15 and TRBJ2-3, with TRBD2 matching 7 bases. The V and J ends lost 7 bases and 2 bases, in that order; junction bases with no gene match: 12. The length of the CDR3 is 16 residues. Germline V gene data show CDR1 as LNHNV and CDR2 as YYDKDF (reference sequence).

The V gene is TRBV30, the J gene TRBJ1-1; unclear D gene. Germline CDR1 reads GTSNPN; CDR2 reads SVGIG (reference sequence). The CDR3 sequence is 13 residues long. The V end was cut by 0 bases, the J end by 1 base, with 6 bases between. As DNA, the CDR3 is TGTGCCTGGAGTGTACAAACGAACACTGAAGCTTTCTTT. Protein product: CAWSVQTNTEAFF. Together with reference TRBV30 and TRBJ1-1, the CDR3 gives the full variable domain: SQTIHQWPATLVQPVGSPLSLECTVEGTSNPNLYWYRQAAGRGLQLLFYSVGIGQISSEVPQNLSASRPQDRQFILSSKKLLLSDSGFYLCAWSVQTNTEAFFGQGTRLTVV.

V usage is TRBV25-1 and J usage is TRBJ2-5, with TRBD1 as a possible D gene (6 bases). CDR1 is MGHDK, CDR2 SYGVNS, per germline. Trimming left V 6 bases short and J 5 bases short, with 13 bases between. The CDR3 runs 13 residues. CDR3 amino acids: CASRGAGRETQYF. The CDR3 DNA follows: TGTGCCAGCAGGGGGGCCGGGCGGGAGACCCAGTACTTC.

The chain couples TRBV30 to TRBJ1-2; TRBD1 matches at 8 bases. The CDR3 is 16 amino acids. V trimming: 2 bases; J trimming: 2 bases; junction bases outside the gene matches: 10. Germline V lookup: CDR1 GTSNPN, CDR2 SVGIG (reference sequence). CDR3 sequence reads: CAWSPPRTGPNYGYTF. CDR3 coding DNA: TGTGCCTGGAGTCCCCCCCGGACAGGGCCCAACTATGGCTACACCTTC.

V is TRBV28 and J is TRBJ2-1, with TRBD2 matching over 8 bases. The V gene end was trimmed by 3 bases and the J gene end by 5 bases; junction bases not matched to a gene: 3. Germline values: CDR1 MDHEN, CDR2 SYDVKM. The CDR3 covers 14 residues. CDR3 region: CASSFGGLDNEQFF. The CDR3 nucleotides read TGTGCCAGCAGTTTCGGGGGACTAGACAATGAGCAGTTCTTC.

This sequence joins TRBV11-3 and TRBJ1-1; D gene uncertain. With 4 bases removed from V and 4 bases from J, the gap between germline ends came to 10 bases. There are 13 residues in the CDR3. Germline CDR1 and CDR2: SGHNT and YENEEA. This CDR3 reads CASSSYSFTEAFF. The CDR3 region has the DNA TGTGCCAGCAGCTCCTACAGTTTCACTGAAGCTTTCTTT.

This clone was seen a few times. The chain carries TRBV7-3 and TRBJ2-3; perhaps TRBD2 as D (5 bases). The CDR3 consists of 13 residues. CDR1 and CDR2 from the germline V gene are SGHTA and FQGTGA. V was clipped by 5 bases and J by 1 base, with 7 bases between them. CDR3: CASSPGGTDTQYF. The CDR3 bases are TGTGCCAGCAGCCCCGGGGGCACAGATACGCAGTATTTT. The entire variable domain, with the rest obtained from reference TRBV7-3 and TRBJ2-3, is as follows: GAGVSQTPSNKVTEKGKYVELRCDPISGHTALYWYRQSLGQGPEFLIYFQGTGAADDSGLPNDRFFAVRPEGSVSTLKIQRTERGDSAVYLCASSPGGTDTQYFGPGTRLTVL.

This clone was observed a handful of times. J is TRBJ2-7 and V is TRBV14; 7 nucleotides match TRBD1. J gave up 0 bases and V 4 bases, and 9 bases lay outside the gene matches. Germline V CDR1 and CDR2: SGHDN, FVKESK. The CDR3 consists of 16 residues. This CDR3 reads CASSPRQGSSSYEQYF. CDR3 nucleotides: TGTGCCAGCAGCCCACGACAGGGAAGTTCCTCCTACGAGCAGTACTTC.

The V and J genes are TRBV19 and TRBJ1-1, with TRBD1 identical over 7 bases. V trimming: 5 bases; J trimming: 5 bases; junction bases outside the gene matches: 2. Germline V gene sequence: CDR1 LNHDA, CDR2 SQIVND (reference sequence). CDR3 length: 12 amino acids. The CDR3 loop reads CASSDRETEAFF. The CDR3 coding sequence is TGTGCCAGTAGTGACAGGGAGACTGAAGCTTTCTTT.

The chain carries TRBV12-3 or TRBV12-4 and TRBJ1-1; D perhaps matches TRBD1 (6 bases). There are 12 residues in the CDR3. Trimming left V 1 base short and J 11 bases short, with 11 bases between. CDR3 protein: CASSLVGTRAFF. CDR3 DNA: TGTGCCAGCAGTTTAGTCGGGACACGGGCTTTCTTT.

The chain combines TRBV7-3 with TRBJ2-7, with D tentatively TRBD2 (7 bases). The V end lost 1 base, the J end lost 3 bases, and 16 bases lay between the germline ends. The CDR3 extends over 16 amino acids. CDR1 and CDR2 (germline): SGHTA, FQGTGA. In nucleotides, the CDR3 is TGTGCCAGCAGCTTAAGCGGGGGCGGGTCCCTCTACGAGCAGTACTTC. Translating gives CASSLSGGGSLYEQYF.

V gene TRBV2 combines with J gene TRBJ2-1; TRBD2 matches 8 bases. Per germline, CDR1 SNHLY and CDR2 FYNNEI. With V trimmed by 6 bases and J by 9 bases, 16 bases remained unmatched. This CDR3 has 16 residues. The chain's CDR3 is CASSGRGGGRWGEQFF. As DNA, the CDR3 is TGTGCCAGCAGCGGGAGGGGCGGCGGGAGATGGGGTGAGCAGTTCTTC.

The chain links TRBV29-1 to TRBJ2-1; 9 bases line up with TRBD2. With 6 bases clipped from V and 5 bases from J, the junction kept 8 bases outside the gene matches. Germline loops: CDR1 SQVTM, CDR2 ANQGSEA. This CDR3 has 14 residues. The CDR3 loop is CSVARLAAHNEQFF. The CDR3 DNA follows: TGCAGCGTCGCAAGACTAGCGGCCCACAATGAGCAGTTCTTC.

This CDR3 is CASRAPSRGTEAFF. Written as DNA, the CDR3 is TGTGCCAGCAGAGCACCGTCCCGGGGCACTGAAGCTTTCTTT. V is TRBV27 and J is TRBJ1-1; D unresolved. The germline V gene has CDR1 MNHEY and CDR2 SMNVEV (reference sequence). V lost 6 bases to trimming and J lost 4 bases, with 15 bases between them. This CDR3 is built from 14 residues.

This chain connects TRBV18 to TRBJ1-2, with TRBD1 matching over 7 bases. The germline gives CDR1 KGHSH, CDR2 LQKENI. The CDR3 is made up of 14 amino acids. The V gene end was trimmed by 3 bases and the J gene end by 5 bases; junction bases not matched to a gene: 6. The CDR3: CASSPTGTAYGYTF. Written as DNA, the CDR3 is TGTGCCAGCTCACCCACTGGGACAGCATATGGCTACACCTTC. The whole variable domain, filled in from reference TRBV18 and TRBJ1-2, reads NAGVMQNPRHLVRRRGQEARLRCSPMKGHSHVYWYRQLPEEGLKFMVYLQKENIIDESGMPKERFSAEFPKEGPSILRIQQVVRGDSAAYFCASSPTGTAYGYTFGSGTRLTVV.

J is TRBJ1-2 and V is TRBV6-5; the D gene is possibly TRBD1 (5 bases). In germline, CDR1 is MNHEY, CDR2 SVGAGI. Trimming shortened V by 6 bases and J by 5 bases, and 10 bases separated the two germline ends. The CDR3 has 12 residues. The CDR3 protein is CASRADSYGYTF. For the CDR3, the DNA is TGTGCCAGCAGAGCCGACAGTTATGGCTACACCTTC.

J is TRBJ2-2 and V is TRBV5-1; TRBD1 is a possible D gene (6 bases). Germline V gene lookup returns CDR1 SGHRS and CDR2 YFSETQ. There are 14 residues in the CDR3. V lost 4 bases, J lost 5 bases, and 12 bases lay in between. CDR3 region: CASSRTVETGELFF. CDR3 nucleotide sequence: TGCGCCAGCAGCAGGACAGTGGAAACCGGGGAGCTGTTTTTT.

This chain connects TRBV11-3 to TRBJ2-1; 7 bases are shared with TRBD2. V was pared by 4 bases and J by 0 bases, with 6 bases of the junction left unmatched. CDR1 is SGHNT, CDR2 YENEEA, per germline. The CDR3 loop spans 16 amino acids. The DNA of the CDR3 is TGTGCCAGCAGCTGGGGGGGTGGGAGCTCCTACAATGAGCAGTTCTTC. Residues: CASSWGGGSSYNEQFF.

A note on this clone: Other DNA sequences from this sample encode an identical CDR3 as well. V usage is TRBV7-2 and J usage is TRBJ2-7; TRBD2 matches 8 bases. The CDR3 is made up of 15 amino acids. J lost 0 bases, V lost 1 base, and 2 bases had no gene match. Germline V gene data show CDR1 as SGHTA and CDR2 as FQGNSA. The CDR3 nucleotides read TGTGCCAGCAGCTTAGTGGGGACTAGCTCCTACGAGCAGTACTTC. Its protein product is CASSLVGTSSYEQYF.

The rearrangement links TRBV5-6 to TRBJ2-7; maybe TRBD1 (10 bases). CDR3 length: 15 amino acids. Germline CDR1 SGHDT, CDR2 YYEEEE. V shed 4 bases and J shed 5 bases, with 19 bases lying between them. The CDR3 DNA is TGTGCCAGCAGCCGACAGGGGGCGGGGGGGCACGAGCAGTACTTC. The encoded protein is CASSRQGAGGHEQYF.

This clone was seen just once. The chain combines TRBV20-1 with TRBJ1-1; D unclear. CDR3 size: 13 residues. In germline, CDR1 is DFQATT, CDR2 SNEGSKA (reference sequence). Between the trimmed V and J ends, which lost 3 bases and 1 base, there was a span of 9 bases. CDR3 sequence reads: CSASREGNTEAFF. The CDR3 nucleotides are TGCAGTGCTAGTCGGGAGGGGAACACTGAAGCTTTCTTT.

This clone was counted only a few times. The chain joins TRBV5-4 to TRBJ2-7; 7 bases map to TRBD2. J lost 5 bases, V lost 4 bases, and 12 bases had no gene match. CDR3 length equals 15 residues. Germline lookup yields CDR1 SGHNT and CDR2 YYREEE (reference sequence). CDR3 bases: TGTGCCAGCAGCGGGCCGGGACTAAACGGCGACGAGCAGTACTTC. It codes for CASSGPGLNGDEQYF.

The chain has TRBV5-4 and TRBJ2-3; TRBD2 matches at 9 bases. V dropped 2 bases and J dropped 3; count of bases not matched to a gene: 4. This CDR3 region has 15 residues. The germline V gene has CDR1 SGHNT and CDR2 YYREEE (reference sequence). The CDR3 is CASSFRSGSTDTQYF. CDR3 nucleotides: TGTGCCAGCAGCTTCCGTAGCGGGAGTACAGATACGCAGTATTTT.

This clone was seen more than once but under ten times. V usage is TRBV19 and J usage is TRBJ2-4; tentative D call: TRBD2 (5 bases). Germline CDR1 reads LNHDA; CDR2 reads SQIVND (reference sequence). V shed 1 base and J shed 1 base, with 14 bases lying between them. This CDR3 region has 17 residues. The CDR3 region is CASSIGGRVRAKNIQYF. CDR3 bases: TGTGCCAGTAGTATAGGAGGGCGCGTTAGGGCCAAAAACATTCAGTACTTC.

This rearrangement joins TRBV18 to TRBJ1-4; unclear D gene. Trimming cost V 1 base and J 10 bases, with 7 bases left between them. This CDR3 region has 12 residues. Germline CDR1 reads KGHSH; CDR2 reads LQKENI. The CDR3 sequence is CASSPRGRKLFF. Written as DNA, the CDR3 is TGTGCCAGCTCACCACGTGGGCGAAAACTGTTTTTT.

This chain uses TRBV19 with TRBJ2-3; tentative D call: TRBD2 (7 bases). The germline CDR1 and CDR2 sequences are LNHDA and SQIVND (reference sequence). The CDR3 loop spans 15 amino acids. Trimming removed 6 bases from V and 0 bases from J, with 13 bases in between. As DNA, the CDR3 is TGTGCCAGTAGGCCGGGGGGCGCGAGCACAGATACGCAGTATTTT. This codes for CASRPGGASTDTQYF.

In this sample, this clone turned up a few times. The CDR3 protein is CASSVGRVGDDGTEAFF. The CDR3 DNA reads TGTGCCAGCAGCGTAGGCAGGGTGGGCGATGACGGCACTGAAGCTTTCTTT. The gene calls are TRBV9 and TRBJ1-1; TRBD1 is a possible D gene (5 bases). The CDR3 covers 17 residues. The germline CDR1 and CDR2 sequences are SGDLS and YYNGEE. The V gene lost 0 bases and the J gene lost 4 bases, with 19 bases spanning the gap. Full variable domain (rest looked up from reference TRBV9 and TRBJ1-1): DSGVTQTPKHLITATGQRVTLRCSPRSGDLSVYWYQQSLDQGLQFLIQYYNGEERAKGNILERFSAQQFPDLHSELNLSSLELGDSALYFCASSVGRVGDDGTEAFFGQGTRLTVV.

Here the CDR3 reads CASSQSGQWEPQHF. CDR3 coding DNA: TGTGCCAGCAGCCAATCAGGACAGTGGGAGCCCCAGCATTTT. V gene TRBV16 combines with J gene TRBJ1-5; TRBD1 is a possible D gene (6 bases). The germline V gene encodes CDR1 KGHSY and CDR2 FQNENV. Trimming took off 0 bases at V and 8 bases at J, with 11 bases between the two ends. The length of the CDR3 is 14 residues.

The chain uses TRBV15 and TRBJ2-7; 14 positions agree with TRBD2. The CDR3 runs to 19 residues. Germline trimming cut 7 bases from V and 2 bases from J; bases unmatched to any gene: 16. Germline V gene lookup returns CDR1 LNHNV and CDR2 YYDKDF (reference sequence). Written as DNA, the CDR3 is TGTGCCACCACCCCGACCGGGACTAGCGGGAGTTCCCTACCCTACGAGCAGTACTTC. Its protein is CATTPTGTSGSSLPYEQYF.